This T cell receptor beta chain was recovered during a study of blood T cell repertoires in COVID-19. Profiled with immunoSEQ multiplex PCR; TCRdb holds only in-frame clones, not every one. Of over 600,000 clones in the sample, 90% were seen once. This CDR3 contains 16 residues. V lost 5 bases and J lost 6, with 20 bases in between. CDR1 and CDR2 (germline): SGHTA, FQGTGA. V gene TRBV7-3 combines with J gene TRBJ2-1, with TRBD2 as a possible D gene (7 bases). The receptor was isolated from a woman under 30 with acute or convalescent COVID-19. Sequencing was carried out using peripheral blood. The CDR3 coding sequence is TGTGCCAGCAGCGTGACCCCGGGGGGCCCAGGCAATGAGCAGTTCTTC. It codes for CASSVTPGGPGNEQFF.